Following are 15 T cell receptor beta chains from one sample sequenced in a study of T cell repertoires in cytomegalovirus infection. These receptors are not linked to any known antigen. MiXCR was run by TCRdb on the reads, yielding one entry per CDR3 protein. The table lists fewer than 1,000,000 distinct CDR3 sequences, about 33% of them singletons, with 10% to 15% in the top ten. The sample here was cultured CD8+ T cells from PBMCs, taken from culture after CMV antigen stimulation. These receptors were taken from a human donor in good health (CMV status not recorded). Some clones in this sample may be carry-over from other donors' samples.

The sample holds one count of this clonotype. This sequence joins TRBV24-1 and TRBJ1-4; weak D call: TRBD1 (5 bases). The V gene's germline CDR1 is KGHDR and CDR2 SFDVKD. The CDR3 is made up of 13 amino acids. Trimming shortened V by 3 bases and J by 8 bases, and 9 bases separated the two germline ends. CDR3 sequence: CATSDRQSEKLFF. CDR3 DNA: TGTGCCACCAGTGATCGACAGTCAGAAAAACTGTTTTTT.

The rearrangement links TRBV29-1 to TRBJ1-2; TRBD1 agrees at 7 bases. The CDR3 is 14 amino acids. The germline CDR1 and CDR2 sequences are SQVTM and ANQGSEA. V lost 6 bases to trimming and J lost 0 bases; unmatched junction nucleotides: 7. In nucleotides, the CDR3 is TGCAGCGTCGCCACAGGGGAGACTAACTATGGCTACACCTTC. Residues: CSVATGETNYGYTF.

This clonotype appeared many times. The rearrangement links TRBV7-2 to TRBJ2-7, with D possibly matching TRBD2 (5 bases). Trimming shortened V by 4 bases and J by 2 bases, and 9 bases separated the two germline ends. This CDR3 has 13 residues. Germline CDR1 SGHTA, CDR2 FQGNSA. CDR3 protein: CASSSRGPYEQYF. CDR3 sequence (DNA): TGTGCCAGCAGCTCACGGGGTCCCTACGAGCAGTACTTC.

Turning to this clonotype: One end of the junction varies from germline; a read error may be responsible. CDR3: CTSSLAVLDVLGANVLTF. The CDR3 nucleotides are TGTACCAGCAGCTTAGCAGTTTTGGATGTGCTCGGGGCCAACGTCCTGACTTTC. The chain carries TRBV7-4 and TRBJ2-6; D unclear. CDR1 and CDR2 from the germline V gene are SGHVT and SQSDAQ. This CDR3 region has 18 residues.

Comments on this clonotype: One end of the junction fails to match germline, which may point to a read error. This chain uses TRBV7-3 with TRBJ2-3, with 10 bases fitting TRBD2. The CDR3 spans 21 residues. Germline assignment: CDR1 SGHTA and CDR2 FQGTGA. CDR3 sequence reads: CANSLLKAGKQRGGRTDTQYF. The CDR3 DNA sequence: TGTGCCAACAGCCTGCTAAAGGCAGGGAAGCAGCGGGGGGGGCGCACAGATACGCAGTATTTT.

CDR3 DNA sequence: TGTGCCAGTAGTTCCAGACAGGGTTTGTCCGGGGAGCTGTTTTTT. It codes for CASSSRQGLSGELFF. The V call is TRBV19, the J call TRBJ2-2, with 7 bases identical to TRBD1. The germline gives CDR1 LNHDA, CDR2 SQIVND (reference sequence). The CDR3 loop spans 15 amino acids. Trimming cost V 5 bases and J 6 bases; bases outside gene matches: 9.

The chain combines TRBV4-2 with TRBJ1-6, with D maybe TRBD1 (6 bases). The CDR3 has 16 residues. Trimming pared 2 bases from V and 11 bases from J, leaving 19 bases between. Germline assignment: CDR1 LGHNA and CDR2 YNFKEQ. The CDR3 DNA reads TGTGCCAGCAGCCAAAGCGGCGGGGGCGGTAGGGCACCCCTCCACTTT. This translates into CASSQSGGGGRAPLHF.

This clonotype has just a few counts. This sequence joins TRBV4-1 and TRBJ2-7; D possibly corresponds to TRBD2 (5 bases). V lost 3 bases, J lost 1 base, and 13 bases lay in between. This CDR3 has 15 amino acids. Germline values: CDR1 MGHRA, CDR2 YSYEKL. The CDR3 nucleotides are TGCGCCAGCAGCCAGCGAAGCGGCACATCCTACGAGCAGTACTTC. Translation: CASSQRSGTSYEQYF.

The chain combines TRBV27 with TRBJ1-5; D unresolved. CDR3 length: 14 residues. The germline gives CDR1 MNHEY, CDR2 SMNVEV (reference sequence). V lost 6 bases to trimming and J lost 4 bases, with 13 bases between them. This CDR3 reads CASSYAGYNQPQHF. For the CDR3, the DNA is TGTGCCAGCAGCTACGCGGGGTATAATCAGCCCCAGCATTTT.

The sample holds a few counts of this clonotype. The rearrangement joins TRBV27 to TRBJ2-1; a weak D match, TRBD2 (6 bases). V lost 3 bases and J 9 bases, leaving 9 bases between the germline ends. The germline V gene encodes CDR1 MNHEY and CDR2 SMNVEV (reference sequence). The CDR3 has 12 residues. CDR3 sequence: CASSFGGAEQFF. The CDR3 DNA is TGTGCCAGCAGTTTCGGGGGAGCTGAGCAGTTCTTC.

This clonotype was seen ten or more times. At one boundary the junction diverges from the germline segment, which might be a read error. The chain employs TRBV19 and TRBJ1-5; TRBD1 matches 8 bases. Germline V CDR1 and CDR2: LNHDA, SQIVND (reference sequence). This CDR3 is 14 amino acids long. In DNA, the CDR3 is TGCGCCAGCAGCCCCGGACAGGGTTATCAGCCCCAGCATTTT. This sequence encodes CASSPGQGYQPQHF. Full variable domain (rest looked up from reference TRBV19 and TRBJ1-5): DGGITQSPKYLFRKEGQNVTLSCEQNLNHDAMYWYRQDPGQGLRLIYYSQIVNDFQKGDIAEGYSVSREKKESFPLTVTSAQKNPTAFYLCASSPGQGYQPQHFGDGTRLSIL.

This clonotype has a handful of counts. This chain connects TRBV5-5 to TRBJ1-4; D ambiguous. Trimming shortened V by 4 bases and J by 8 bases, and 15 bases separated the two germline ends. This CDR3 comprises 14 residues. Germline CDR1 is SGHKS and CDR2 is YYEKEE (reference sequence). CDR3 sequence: CASSAPGSDEKLFF. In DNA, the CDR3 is TGTGCCAGCAGCGCCCCCGGAAGCGACGAAAAACTGTTTTTT. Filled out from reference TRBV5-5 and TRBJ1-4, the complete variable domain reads DAGVTQSPTHLIKTRGQQVTLRCSPISGHKSVSWYQQVLGQGPQFIFQYYEKEERGRGNFPDRFSARQFPNYSSELNVNALLLGDSALYLCASSAPGSDEKLFFGSGTQLSVL.

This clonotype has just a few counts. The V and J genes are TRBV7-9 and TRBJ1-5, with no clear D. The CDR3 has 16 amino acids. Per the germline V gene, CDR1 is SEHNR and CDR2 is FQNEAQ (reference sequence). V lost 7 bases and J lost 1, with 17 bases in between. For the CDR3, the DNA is TGTGCCAGCACCCTAGGGATAGGGAGAAGCAATCAGCCCCAGCATTTT. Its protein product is CASTLGIGRSNQPQHF.

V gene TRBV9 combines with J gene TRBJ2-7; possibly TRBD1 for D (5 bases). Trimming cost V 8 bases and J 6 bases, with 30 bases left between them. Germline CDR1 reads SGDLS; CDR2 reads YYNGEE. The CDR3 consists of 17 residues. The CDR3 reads CASRPSHRWVGDLEQYV. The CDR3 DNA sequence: TGTGCCAGTCGACCAAGCCACCGCTGGGTAGGGGATCTCGAGCAGTACGTC.

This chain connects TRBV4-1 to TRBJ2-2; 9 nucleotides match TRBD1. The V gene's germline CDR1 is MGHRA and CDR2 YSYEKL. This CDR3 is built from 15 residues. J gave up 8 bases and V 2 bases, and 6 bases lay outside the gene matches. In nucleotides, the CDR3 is TGCGCCAGCAGCCAAATACAGGGGGCAGGAGGGGAGCTGTTTTTT. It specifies CASSQIQGAGGELFF.